This T cell receptor beta chain stems from a study of CD4+ T cells in melanoma (dated by TCRdb to between 2020 and 2023). With regard to the full study: The study investigated neoantigen-specific CD4+ T cells in human melanoma.

Library creation used the immunoSEQ multiplex PCR assay. TCRdb took this table from immuneACCESS and kept in-frame rearrangements with V and J called. Such tables lack part of the clones; where checked against another copy, unresolved V genes explain under half of the gap, and the rest is unexplained. Here the sample has 18,000 or so clones; about 84% occur a single time. 5% to 5.5% of the sample belongs to the ten largest clones. Remarks on this clone: Its antigen specificity is not known. The sample holds no much larger clone one base away, and base qualities are not on file.

Based on the germline V gene (reference sequence), the CDR1 and CDR2 sequences are WNHNN and SYGVQD. After removal of 2 bases from V and 2 bases from J, the junction retains 4 bases not matched to a gene. Measured from the cysteine to the phenylalanine, the CDR3 is 15 residues long. Solely the CDR3 DNA is kept, with 45 bases framed from the first base. What the study reported, not specific to this receptor: Neoantigen-specific CD4+ T cells in melanoma were reported to have a range of differentiation states. The report described a correlation between neoantigen-specific CD4+ T cells and the function of CD8+ T cells, macrophages and B cells.

Donors were patients with melanoma. The specimen sequenced was cells from a culture (not recorded whether cultured in vitro). In this chain, TRBV10-1 is recombined with TRBJ2-3, with 7 bases aligning to TRBD1. The TCR was taken from a human donor with melanoma. The DNA sequence is as follows: TGCGCCAGCAGTGAGACAGGGGCCAACACAGATACGCAGTATTTT. Its translation is CASSETGANTDTQYF.